This T cell receptor beta chain was obtained from a study of blood T cell repertoires in COVID-19. In the study overall: Collection of acute and convalescent COVID-19 samples took place in the United States, Italy and Spain. Sources were T cells, B-cell-depleted T cells, or PBMCs; the material itself was cDNA or gDNA.

Per the original data handling: Amplification of reference gene primers was used by the study to estimate nucleated cell counts. Assay used: immunoSEQ multiplex PCR; TCRdb lists only in-frame clones, some missing. V and J calls and clone size come straight from that table; D and trimming were deduced from the DNA. The sample has over 55,000 clones, about 87% seen once. The sequencing input was peripheral blood. The sequence was obtained from a man aged 50-59 years with active COVID-19.

CDR3 sequence: CASSPRTGGGGGETQYF. The CDR3 DNA sequence: TGTGCCAGCAGTCCCAGGACAGGGGGCGGCGGGGGAGAGACCCAGTACTTC. V is TRBV6-6 and J is TRBJ2-5, with 11 bases that match TRBD1. CDR1 is MNHNY and CDR2 is SVGAGI in the germline V gene (reference sequence). This CDR3 is built from 17 residues. Losses at the gene ends were 5 bases for V and 4 bases for J; bases not matched to a gene: 12.